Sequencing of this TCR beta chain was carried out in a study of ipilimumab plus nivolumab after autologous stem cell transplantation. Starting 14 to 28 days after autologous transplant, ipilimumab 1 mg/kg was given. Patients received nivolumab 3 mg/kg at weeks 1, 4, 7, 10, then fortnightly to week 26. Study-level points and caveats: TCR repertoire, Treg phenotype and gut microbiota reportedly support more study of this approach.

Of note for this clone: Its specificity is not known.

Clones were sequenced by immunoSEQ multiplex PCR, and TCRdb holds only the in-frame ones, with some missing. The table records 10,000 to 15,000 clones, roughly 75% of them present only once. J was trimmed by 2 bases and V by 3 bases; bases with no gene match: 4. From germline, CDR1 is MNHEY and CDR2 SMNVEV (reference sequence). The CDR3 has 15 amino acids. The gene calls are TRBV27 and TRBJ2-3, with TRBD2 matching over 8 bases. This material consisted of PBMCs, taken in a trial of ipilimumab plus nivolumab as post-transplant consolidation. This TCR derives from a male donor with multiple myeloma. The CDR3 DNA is TGTGCCAGCAGTTTGTTGCGGGGGGACACAGATACGCAGTATTTT. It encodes CASSLLRGDTDTQYF.